Each of the 16 T cell receptor beta chains below was sequenced from the same sample in a study of control samples from healthy donors and cancer patients. Assay used: immunoSEQ multiplex PCR; TCRdb lists only in-frame clones, some missing. The sample consists of roughly 120,000 clones, 70% to 90% of them appearing once. Sequencing input: blood. The receptors were gathered from a man aged 50 to 60 in good health.

V and J are TRBV2 and TRBJ1-1; D is perhaps TRBD1 (6 bases). V dropped 4 bases and J dropped 0 bases, with 12 bases sitting between them. Germline assignment: CDR1 SNHLY and CDR2 FYNNEI. The CDR3 loop spans 15 amino acids. Here the CDR3 DNA reads TGTGCCAGCAGTGTAGGGGGACTGATGAACACTGAAGCTTTCTTT. Residues: CASSVGGLMNTEAFF.

This clone occurred once. The chain is built from TRBV7-9 and TRBJ1-4; 10 bases fit TRBD1. Germline loops: CDR1 SEHNR, CDR2 FQNEAQ (reference sequence). The CDR3 is 14 amino acids. The J segment lost 7 bases and the V segment lost 4 bases, leaving 3 bases of the junction unmatched. The CDR3 DNA reads TGTGCCAGCAGCTCGGGACAGGGGACTGAAAAACTGTTTTTT. This gives the protein CASSSGQGTEKLFF.

The V call is TRBV28, the J call TRBJ2-7; 7 positions match TRBD1. CDR1 is MDHEN and CDR2 is SYDVKM in the germline V gene. After removal of 7 bases from V and 4 bases from J, the junction contained 10 bases not matched to a gene. The CDR3 consists of 14 residues. CDR3: CASTKGQTNYEQYF. The DNA of the CDR3 is TGTGCCAGCACCAAGGGACAGACTAATTACGAGCAGTACTTC.

The CDR3 DNA follows: TGCAGTGCTAGTCAAGCCGGACAGCCTAATAGCAATCAGCCCCAGCATTTT. It is translated as CSASQAGQPNSNQPQHF. This chain links TRBV20-1 with TRBJ1-5; D possibly corresponds to TRBD1 (6 bases). The germline gives CDR1 DFQATT, CDR2 SNEGSKA (reference sequence). With 3 bases removed from V and 0 bases from J, the gap between germline ends came to 18 bases. The CDR3 covers 17 residues.

The chain links TRBV19 to TRBJ1-5, with D possibly being TRBD1 (6 bases). The CDR3 contains 15 residues. V lost 2 bases, J lost 0 bases, and 8 bases lay in between. From germline, CDR1 is LNHDA and CDR2 SQIVND (reference sequence). CDR3 in DNA: TGTGCCAGTAGTATACAGGGGCATAGCAATCAGCCCCAGCATTTT. Residues: CASSIQGHSNQPQHF. Complete variable domain (other parts from reference TRBV19 and TRBJ1-5): DGGITQSPKYLFRKEGQNVTLSCEQNLNHDAMYWYRQDPGQGLRLIYYSQIVNDFQKGDIAEGYSVSREKKESFPLTVTSAQKNPTAFYLCASSIQGHSNQPQHFGDGTRLSIL.

The chain combines TRBV5-1 with TRBJ2-2; D is unclear. Per the germline V gene, CDR1 is SGHRS and CDR2 is YFSETQ. CDR3 length equals 14 residues. The ends were cut back, 2 bases at V and 1 base at J, with 6 bases in the middle. In nucleotides, the CDR3 is TGCGCCAGCAGCTTAATAGGGAACACCGGGGAGCTGTTTTTT. Translating gives CASSLIGNTGELFF.

The chain recombines TRBV24-1 with TRBJ2-2; a possible D gene is TRBD1 (5 bases). CDR1 and CDR2 (germline): KGHDR, SFDVKD. The CDR3 is 15 residues long. V lost 5 bases and J 0 bases, leaving 9 bases between the germline ends. In DNA form, the CDR3 reads TGTGCCACCAGTGGGACAATCCCGAACACCGGGGAGCTGTTTTTT. Amino acids: CATSGTIPNTGELFF.

CDR3 sequence (DNA): TGTGCCAGCAGCTTTCAGGGCGGGAATGAAAAACTGTTTTTT. Its protein product is CASSFQGGNEKLFF. The gene calls are TRBV5-4 and TRBJ1-4, with D possibly being TRBD1 (5 bases). The V gene lost 2 bases and the J gene lost 5 bases, with 10 bases spanning the gap. The length of the CDR3 is 14 residues. Germline CDR1 SGHNT, CDR2 YYREEE (reference sequence).

As concerns this clone: Mismatch with germline at one junction end may stem from a read error. V is TRBV12-5 and J is TRBJ1-6; D gene uncertain. The V gene's germline CDR1 is LGHNT and CDR2 FRNRAP. This CDR3 has 12 residues. The CDR3 reads CACGLWDSPLHF. The DNA of the CDR3 is TGTGCTTGTGGCTTGTGGGATTCACCCCTCCACTTT. The variable domain in full, with the rest retrieved from reference TRBV12-5 and TRBJ1-6, is DARVTQTPRHKVTEMGQEVTMRCQPILGHNTVFWYRQTMMQGLELLAYFRNRAPLDDSGMPKDRFSAEMPDATLATLKIQPSEPRDSAVYFCACGLWDSPLHFGNGTRLTVT.

The J gene is TRBJ2-2, the V gene TRBV2; D unresolved. The CDR3 is made up of 15 amino acids. Germline CDR1 SNHLY, CDR2 FYNNEI. V lost 4 bases and J 0 bases, leaving 9 bases between the germline ends. For the CDR3, the DNA is TGTGCCAGCAGTGGGGGTTACGCGAACACCGGGGAGCTGTTTTTT. It specifies CASSGGYANTGELFF.

The V call is TRBV5-1, the J call TRBJ1-2, with TRBD1 identical over 10 bases. With 3 bases clipped from V and 8 bases from J, the junction kept 7 bases outside the gene matches. Germline V lookup: CDR1 SGHRS, CDR2 YFSETQ. This CDR3 is 14 amino acids long. The CDR3: CASSSTGGSPGYTF. As DNA, the CDR3 is TGCGCCAGCAGCTCGACAGGGGGCAGTCCGGGCTACACCTTC.

The chain joins TRBV11-2 to TRBJ2-5; 12 positions match TRBD1. The junction had 8 bases not matched to a gene; V was cut back by 4 bases and J by 5 bases. CDR1 and CDR2 (germline): SGHAT, FQNNGV. This CDR3 has 16 residues. Here the CDR3 reads CASSYGGTGGAETQYF. In DNA, the CDR3 is TGTGCCAGCAGCTATGGGGGGACAGGGGGCGCGGAGACCCAGTACTTC.

The rearrangement links TRBV15 to TRBJ1-3; no clear D. Per the germline V gene, CDR1 is LNHNV and CDR2 is YYDKDF (reference sequence). Trimming stripped 3 bases from V and 3 bases from J, with 6 bases between. This CDR3 has 13 amino acids. This chain's CDR3 is CATSSGVGNTIYF. The CDR3 coding sequence is TGTGCCACCAGCAGTGGGGTTGGAAACACCATATATTTT.

The V gene is TRBV12-3 or TRBV12-4, the J gene TRBJ1-5; no clear D gene. With 2 bases removed from V and 4 bases from J, the gap between germline ends came to 6 bases. The CDR3 totals 13 residues. This CDR3 is CASSLRQNQPQHF. CDR3 DNA sequence: TGTGCCAGCAGTTTACGGCAGAATCAGCCCCAGCATTTT.

This chain connects TRBV3-1 (or the pseudogene TRBV3-2) to TRBJ2-2; TRBD1 matches 7 bases. Unmatched junction bases numbered 12, after V lost 5 bases and J lost 6 bases. The CDR3 consists of 16 residues. CDR1 is LGHDT, CDR2 YNNKEL, per germline (reference sequence). In DNA form, the CDR3 reads TGTGCCAGCAGCACATTGGACAGGAACTTTCCCGGGGAGCTGTTTTTT. Its translation: CASSTLDRNFPGELFF.

V gene TRBV9 combines with J gene TRBJ1-1; TRBD1 matches 7 bases. From germline, CDR1 is SGDLS and CDR2 YYNGEE. V dropped 4 bases and J dropped 4; count of bases not matched to a gene: 4. The CDR3 is 13 amino acids. CDR3: CASSPQGFTEAFF. CDR3 in DNA: TGTGCCAGCAGCCCACAGGGGTTCACTGAAGCTTTCTTT.